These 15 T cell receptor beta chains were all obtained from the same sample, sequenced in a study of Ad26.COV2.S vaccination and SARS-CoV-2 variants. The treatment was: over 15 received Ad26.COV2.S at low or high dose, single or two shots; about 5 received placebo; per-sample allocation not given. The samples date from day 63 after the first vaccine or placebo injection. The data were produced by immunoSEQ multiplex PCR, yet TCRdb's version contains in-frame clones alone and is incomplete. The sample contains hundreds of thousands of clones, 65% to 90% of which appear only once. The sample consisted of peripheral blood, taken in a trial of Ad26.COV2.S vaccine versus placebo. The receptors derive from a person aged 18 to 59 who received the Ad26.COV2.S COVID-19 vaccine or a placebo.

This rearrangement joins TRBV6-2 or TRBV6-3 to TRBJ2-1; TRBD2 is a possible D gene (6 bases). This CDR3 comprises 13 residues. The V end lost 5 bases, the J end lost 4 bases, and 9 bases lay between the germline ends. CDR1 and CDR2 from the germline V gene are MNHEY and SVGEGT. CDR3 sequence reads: CASSIAVYNEQFF. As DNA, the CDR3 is TGTGCCAGCAGTATAGCGGTGTACAATGAGCAGTTCTTC.

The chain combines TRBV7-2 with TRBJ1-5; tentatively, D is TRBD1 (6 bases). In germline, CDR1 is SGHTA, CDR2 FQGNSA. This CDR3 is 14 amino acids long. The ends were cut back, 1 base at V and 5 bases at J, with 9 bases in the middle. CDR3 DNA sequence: TGTGCCAGCAGCTTAGTGGGGGCTGATCAGCCCCAGCATTTT. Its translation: CASSLVGADQPQHF. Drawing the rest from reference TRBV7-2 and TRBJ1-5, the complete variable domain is GAGVSQSPSNKVTEKGKDVELRCDPISGHTALYWYRQSLGQGLEFLIYFQGNSAPDKSGLPSDRFSAERTGGSVSTLTIQRTQQEDSAVYLCASSLVGADQPQHFGDGTRLSIL.

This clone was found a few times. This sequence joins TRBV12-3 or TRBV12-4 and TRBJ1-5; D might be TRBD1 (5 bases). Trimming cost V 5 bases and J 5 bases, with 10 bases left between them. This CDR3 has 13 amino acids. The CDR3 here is CASSRDRYQPQHF. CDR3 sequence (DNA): TGTGCCAGCAGTAGAGACAGATATCAGCCCCAGCATTTT.

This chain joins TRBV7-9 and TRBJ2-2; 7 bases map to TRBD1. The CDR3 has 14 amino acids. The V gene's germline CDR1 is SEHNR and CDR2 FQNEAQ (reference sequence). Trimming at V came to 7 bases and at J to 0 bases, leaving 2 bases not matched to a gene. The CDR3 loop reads CASKRGPNTGELFF. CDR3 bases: TGTGCCAGCAAGAGGGGGCCGAACACCGGGGAGCTGTTTTTT.

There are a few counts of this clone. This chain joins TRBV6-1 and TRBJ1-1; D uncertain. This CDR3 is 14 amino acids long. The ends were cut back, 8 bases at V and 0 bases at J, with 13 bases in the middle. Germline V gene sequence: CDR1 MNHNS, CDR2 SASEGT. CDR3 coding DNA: TGTGCCAGCCAGGCAGGTTCCATGAACACTGAAGCTTTCTTT. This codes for CASQAGSMNTEAFF.

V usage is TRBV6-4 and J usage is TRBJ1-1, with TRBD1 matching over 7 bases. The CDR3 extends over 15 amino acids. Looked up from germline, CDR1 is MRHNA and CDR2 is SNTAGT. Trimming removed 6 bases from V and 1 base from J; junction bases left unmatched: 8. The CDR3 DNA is TGTGCCAGCAGGCAGAGACAGGGCCCGAACACTGAAGCTTTCTTT. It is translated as CASRQRQGPNTEAFF.

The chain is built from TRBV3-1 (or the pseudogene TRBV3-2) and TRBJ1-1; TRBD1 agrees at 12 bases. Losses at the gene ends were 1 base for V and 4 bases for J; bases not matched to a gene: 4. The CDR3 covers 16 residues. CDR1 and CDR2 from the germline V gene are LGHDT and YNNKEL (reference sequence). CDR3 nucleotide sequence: TGTGCCAGCAGCCAAGGGGACAGGGGGCTCGCCACTGAAGCTTTCTTT. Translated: CASSQGDRGLATEAFF.

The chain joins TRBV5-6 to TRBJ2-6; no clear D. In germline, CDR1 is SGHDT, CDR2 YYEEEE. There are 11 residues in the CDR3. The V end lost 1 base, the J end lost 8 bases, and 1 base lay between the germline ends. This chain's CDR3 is CASSLTNVLTF. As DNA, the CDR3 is TGTGCCAGCAGCTTGACCAACGTCCTGACTTTC. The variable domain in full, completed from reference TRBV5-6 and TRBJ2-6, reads DAGVTQSPTHLIKTRGQQVTLRCSPKSGHDTVSWYQQALGQGPQFIFQYYEEEERQRGNFPDRFSGHQFPNYSSELNVNALLLGDSALYLCASSLTNVLTFGAGSRLTVL.

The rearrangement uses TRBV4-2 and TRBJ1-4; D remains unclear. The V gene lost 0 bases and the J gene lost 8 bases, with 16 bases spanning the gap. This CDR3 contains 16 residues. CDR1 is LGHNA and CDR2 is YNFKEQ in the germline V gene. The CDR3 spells CASSQDQAETVEKLFF. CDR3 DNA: TGTGCCAGCAGCCAAGATCAGGCCGAGACCGTGGAAAAACTGTTTTTT.

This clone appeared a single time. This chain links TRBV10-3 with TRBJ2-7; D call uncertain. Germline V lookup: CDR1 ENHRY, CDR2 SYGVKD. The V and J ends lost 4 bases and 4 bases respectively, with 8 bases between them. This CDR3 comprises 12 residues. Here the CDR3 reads CAISVEPYEQYF. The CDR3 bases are TGTGCCATCAGTGTGGAACCTTACGAGCAGTACTTC.

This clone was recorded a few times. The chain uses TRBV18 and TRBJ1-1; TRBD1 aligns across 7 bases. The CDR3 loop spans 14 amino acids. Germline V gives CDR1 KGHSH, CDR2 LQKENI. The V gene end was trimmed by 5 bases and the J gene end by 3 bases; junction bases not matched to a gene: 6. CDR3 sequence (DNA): TGTGCCAGCTCAAGCAGACAGGGCGACACTGAAGCTTTCTTT. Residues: CASSSRQGDTEAFF.

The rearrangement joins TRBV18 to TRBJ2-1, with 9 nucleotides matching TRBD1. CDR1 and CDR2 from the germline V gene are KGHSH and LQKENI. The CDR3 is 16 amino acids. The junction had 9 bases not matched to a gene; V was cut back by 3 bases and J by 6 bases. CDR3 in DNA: TGTGCCAGCTCACCTGGACAGGGGAGGAGGACCAATGAGCAGTTCTTC. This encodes CASSPGQGRRTNEQFF.

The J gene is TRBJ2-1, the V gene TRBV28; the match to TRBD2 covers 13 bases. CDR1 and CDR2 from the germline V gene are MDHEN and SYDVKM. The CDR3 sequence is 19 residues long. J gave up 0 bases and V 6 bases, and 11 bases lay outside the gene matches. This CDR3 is CASSPLAGGPKGSYNEQFF. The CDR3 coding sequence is TGTGCCAGCAGCCCACTAGCGGGAGGGCCAAAGGGCTCCTACAATGAGCAGTTCTTC.

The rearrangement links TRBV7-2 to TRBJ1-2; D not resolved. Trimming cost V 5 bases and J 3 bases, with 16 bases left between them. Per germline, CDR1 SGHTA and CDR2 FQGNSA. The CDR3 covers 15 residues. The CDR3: CASSPGRADDYGYTF. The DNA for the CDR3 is TGTGCCAGCAGCCCCGGAAGAGCCGACGACTATGGCTACACCTTC.

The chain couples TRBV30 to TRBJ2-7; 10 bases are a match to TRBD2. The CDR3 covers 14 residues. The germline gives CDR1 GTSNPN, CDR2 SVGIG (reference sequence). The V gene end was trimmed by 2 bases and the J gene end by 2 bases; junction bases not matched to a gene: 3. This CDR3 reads CAWSPGLAPYEQYF. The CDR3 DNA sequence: TGTGCCTGGAGTCCGGGACTAGCGCCCTACGAGCAGTACTTC.